This T cell receptor (beta chain) appears in the sequencing data of a study of technical replicates of blood from a handful of donors. The data were produced by immunoSEQ multiplex PCR, yet TCRdb's version contains in-frame clones alone and is incomplete. Of about 59,000 clones listed, about 90% were seen once; the top ten hold 5% to 6.5%. CDR3 size: 16 residues. The V segment lost 1 base and the J segment 4 bases; nucleotides outside the gene matches: 5. CDR1 and CDR2 (germline): SGHNT, YYREEE (reference sequence). The chain couples TRBV5-4 to TRBJ2-2; 9 bases line up with TRBD2. Material for sequencing was PBMCs. This receptor was obtained from a human donor in good health. Some clones in this sample may be carry-over from other donors' samples. CDR3 nucleotides: TGTGCCAGCAGCTTGTCCAGCGGGGGGTCCACCGGGGAGCTGTTTTTT. It codes for CASSLSSGGSTGELFF.